This T cell receptor beta chain came from a study of blood T cell repertoires in COVID-19. Whole-study context: Samples of COVID-19 (acute and convalescent) were obtained from the United States, Italy and Spain. Sources were T cells, B-cell-depleted T cells, or PBMCs; the material itself was cDNA or gDNA.

The data were produced by immunoSEQ multiplex PCR, yet TCRdb's version contains in-frame clones alone and is incomplete. The sample has some 200,000 clones, about 91% seen once. The germline V gene has CDR1 MGHRA and CDR2 YSYEKL. V lost 0 bases, J lost 5 bases, and 6 bases stayed unmatched. This CDR3 spans 15 amino acids. The sequenced material came from peripheral blood. The chain joins TRBV4-1 to TRBJ2-5; 7 bases line up with TRBD1. The receptor comes from a man aged 25 to 45 with acute or convalescent COVID-19. The CDR3 reads CASSQDTGVVETQYF. Written as DNA, the CDR3 is TGCGCCAGCAGCCAAGATACAGGGGTGGTGGAGACCCAGTACTTC.